A selection of T cell receptor beta chains follows, all from one sample in a study of blood T cell repertoires in COVID-19. Here immunoSEQ multiplex PCR was the method, and the copy in TCRdb shows in-frame clones only, minus some. The sample shows about 330,000 clones, approximately 86% of them seen only once. Sequencing was done on a sample of peripheral blood. Source of these receptors: a man aged 30 to 45 with COVID-19, enrolled during active disease. CDR3s include the opening cysteine and the closing phenylalanine or tryptophan. The D gene is left open where the match is weak. Clone size is shown for a subset of rows, as once, few, many or a class of expanded clone.

D,J,V,size,DNA,CDR3
.,TRBJ1-5,TRBV7-2,.,TGTGCCAGCAGCTTAGACAGTTCCTCTGGGCCCCAGCATTTT,CASSLDSSSGPQHF
.,TRBJ1-1,TRBV7-9,few,TGTGCCAGCAGCACGGGGTCGGGTCCCGCTGAAGCTTTCTTT,CASSTGSGPAEAFF
TRBD1,TRBJ1-5,TRBV28,once,TGTGCCAGCAGTTCGGGACAGGGTAGTCAGCCCCAGCATTTT,CASSSGQGSQPQHF
TRBD2,TRBJ2-3,TRBV10-3,.,TGTGCCATCAGTGACCTCGGGACTAGCGGGACTAACACAGATACGCAGTATTTT,CAISDLGTSGTNTDTQYF
.,TRBJ2-1,TRBV27,.,TGTGCCAGCAGTCCCCTCGGGGGAGGACTCGATGAGCAGTTCTTC,CASSPLGGGLDEQFF
.,TRBJ2-3,TRBV9,once,TGTGCCAGCAGCGCACCCCCGGGACGGGGGTCCACAGATACGCAGTATTTT,CASSAPPGRGSTDTQYF
.,TRBJ2-1,TRBV30,.,TGTGCCTGTAAACAGGACGATGAGCAGTTCTTC,CACKQDDEQFF
.,TRBJ2-2,TRBV4-3,.,TGCGCCAGCAGCCAATTTCAGGTCGTGTTGGGTAGCACCGGGGAGCTGTTTTTT,CASSQFQVVLGSTGELFF
.,TRBJ2-1,TRBV7-3,.,TGTGCCAGCAGCTTAAGGGACTTCTACAATGAGCAGTTCTTC,CASSLRDFYNEQFF
.,TRBJ1-3,TRBV30,.,TGTGCCTGGAGGTTAATCGGAAACACCATATATTTT,CAWRLIGNTIYF
.,TRBJ1-2,TRBV27,.,TGTGCCAGCAGTTTATCGGACAGCTTTAACTATGGCTACACCTTC,CASSLSDSFNYGYTF
TRBD1,TRBJ1-1,TRBV5-4,.,TGTGCCAGCAGATCCGGGACAGGGGGCCCTCTGGACAACACTGAAGCTTTCTTT,CASRSGTGGPLDNTEAFF
.,TRBJ2-7,TRBV28,.,TGTGCCAGCAGTTTGGAGCTCTCCTACGAGCAGTACTTC,CASSLELSYEQYF
.,TRBJ2-1,TRBV28,.,TGTGCCAGCAGCCCCCGAAGACAGGGCGGGATGAATGAGCAGTTCTTC,CASSPRRQGGMNEQFF
.,TRBJ2-3,TRBV5-1,.,TGCGCCAGCAGCTTACTTAGCGCCTTGAGCACAGATACGCAGTATTTT,CASSLLSALSTDTQYF
.,TRBJ1-2,TRBV18,.,TGTGCCAGCTCACCACTGACCGTTCTGACGAGGGGCTACACCTTC,CASSPLTVLTRGYTF
.,TRBJ1-5,TRBV6-5,few,TGTGCCAGCAGTCTCGAGCCCGAACAGCCCCAGCATTTT,CASSLEPEQPQHF
TRBD1,TRBJ1-6,TRBV7-2,.,TGTGCCAGCAGCTTAAGCAAAACCCAGACAGGGTATAATTCACCCCTCCACTTT,CASSLSKTQTGYNSPLHF
TRBD1,TRBJ1-1,TRBV28,.,TGTGCCAGCAGTTTAGGGGACAGGGGAGGGACTGAAGCTTTCTTT,CASSLGDRGGTEAFF
TRBD1,TRBJ1-2,TRBV25-1,.,TGTGCCAGCAGTAATATAGGGGAAGGGGGCCTGAGCTCTGGCTACACCTTC,CASSNIGEGGLSSGYTF
TRBD1,TRBJ1-2,TRBV2,once,TGTGCCAGCAGCCGTCAGGACAGGGGAGGGGGCTACACCTTC,CASSRQDRGGGYTF
.,TRBJ1-1,TRBV2,.,TGTGCCAGCAGGGGACTCTCGGGCATGAACACTGAAGCTTTCTTT,CASRGLSGMNTEAFF
TRBD1,TRBJ1-3,TRBV7-9,.,TGTGCCAGCAGCCCGAAAGACAGGGGAAGTGGAAACACCATATATTTT,CASSPKDRGSGNTIYF
.,TRBJ1-1,TRBV29-1,.,TGCAGCGTCGCCTCGGGGAACACTGAAGCTTTCTTT,CSVASGNTEAFF
.,TRBJ1-3,TRBV7-9,.,TGTGCCAGCAGCCCCGGACCCGGAGGCTCTGGAAACACCATATATTTT,CASSPGPGGSGNTIYF
.,TRBJ1-2,TRBV6-6,.,TGTGCCAGCAGTTTCTCTCAGGGGATTCTTGGCTACACCTTC,CASSFSQGILGYTF
TRBD1,TRBJ1-5,TRBV30,.,TGTGCCTGGAGACCAAATGACAGGGGGGATTTACAGCCCCAGCATTTT,CAWRPNDRGDLQPQHF
.,TRBJ2-1,TRBV5-1,.,TGCGCCAGCAGCTTTACACAGATCTATTACAATGAGCAGTTCTTC,CASSFTQIYYNEQFF
.,TRBJ1-1,TRBV18,once,TGTGCCAGCTCACCACTTGGCGGGGTGGGGAACACTGAAGCTTTCTTT,CASSPLGGVGNTEAFF
TRBD1,TRBJ1-1,TRBV11-1,.,TGTGCCAGCAGCTCCCGGGACAGGGTGAACACTGAAGCTTTCTTT,CASSSRDRVNTEAFF
.,TRBJ1-1,TRBV7-2,.,TGTGCCAGCAGCTTAGTCGTGTCCACTACCTACAACACTGAAGCTTTCTTT,CASSLVVSTTYNTEAFF
TRBD1,TRBJ1-2,TRBV10-3,.,TGTGCCACCCGGACAGGGGGAAACGACTATGGCTACACCTTC,CATRTGGNDYGYTF
TRBD1,TRBJ1-4,TRBV19,.,TGTGCCAGTAGTCCCTTGGGGACAGGGCCTAATGAAAAACTGTTTTTT,CASSPLGTGPNEKLFF
.,TRBJ1-6,TRBV25-1,.,TGTGCCAGCAGATTCGGTGGCGGATATTCACCCCTCCACTTT,CASRFGGGYSPLHF
.,TRBJ1-5,TRBV30,once,TGTGCCTGGAGGGCGGCGTCGGGGCCCCAGCATTTT,CAWRAASGPQHF
TRBD2,TRBJ2-7,TRBV5-1,.,TGCGCCAGCAGCTTATTGACTAGCGGGAGTCACAACGAGCAGTACTTC,CASSLLTSGSHNEQYF
.,TRBJ2-3,TRBV7-2,.,TGTGCCAGCAGCGCGTCAGGGGGGCCATTGGATACGCAGTATTTT,CASSASGGPLDTQYF
TRBD2,TRBJ2-1,TRBV19,.,TGTGCCAGTGTTATTCGGGGCGGGAGCTCCTACAATGAGCAGTTCTTC,CASVIRGGSSYNEQFF
.,TRBJ1-2,TRBV14,.,TGTGCCAGCAGCCAATCCCTCGGGGATGGCTACACCTTC,CASSQSLGDGYTF
TRBD2,TRBJ2-5,TRBV24-1,.,TGTGCCACCAGTGACCCTAGATTAGCGGGAGCGGGGGAGACCCAGTACTTC,CATSDPRLAGAGETQYF
.,TRBJ2-2,TRBV2,once,TGTGCCAGCCTTCGAGTAGCGACGTCCACCGGGGAGCTGTTTTTT,CASLRVATSTGELFF
.,TRBJ1-1,TRBV25-1,.,TGTGCCAGCGGGGGGGCGGTCGGGAACACTGAAGCTTTCTTT,CASGGAVGNTEAFF
.,TRBJ1-1,TRBV9,.,TGTGCCAGCAGCGTAGTTACGGGTAGAACTGAAGCTTTCTTT,CASSVVTGRTEAFF
TRBD1,TRBJ1-1,TRBV4-2,.,TGTGCCAGCAGCCAGGGGACAGCTGAAGCTTTCTTT,CASSQGTAEAFF
TRBD1,TRBJ2-7,TRBV3-1/TRBV3-2,many,TGTGCCAGCAGCCAAGGCCCCAGGGGGTCCTACGAGCAGTACTTC,CASSQGPRGSYEQYF
TRBD2,TRBJ2-7,TRBV7-9,few,TGTGCCAGCAGCAGGGGACTAGCGGGCCGGGCCTACGAGCAGTACTTC,CASSRGLAGRAYEQYF
.,TRBJ2-1,TRBV6-2/TRBV6-3,once,TGTGCCAGCAGTTACAGGGGAGGAGAGCAGTTCTTC,CASSYRGGEQFF
.,TRBJ1-1,TRBV7-9,.,TGTGCCATCGTACTCTCACAGCTTGAAGCTTTCTTT,CAIVLSQLEAFF
TRBD1,TRBJ1-5,TRBV5-8,.,TGTGCCAGCAACCCCTGGACAGGGCTAACCTATAGCAATCAGCCCCAGCATTTT,CASNPWTGLTYSNQPQHF
.,TRBJ2-1,TRBV24-1,.,TGTGCCACCAGCGGACACCCCTACAATGAGCAGTTCTTC,CATSGHPYNEQFF